These 30 T cell receptor beta chains were all obtained from the same sample, sequenced in a study of shared clonotypes between healthy human individuals. Using immunoSEQ multiplex PCR, the repertoire was profiled, and TCRdb retains in-frame clones only, with some absent. The data show about 600,000 clones, less than 98% seen once. The sample taken for sequencing was naive CD4+ T cells sorted from blood. Subset here: CD45RA+ positively selected. Receptors originate from a woman in her twenties or thirties in good health.

A word on this clone: Other DNA sequences of this sample code for an identical CDR3. This chain connects TRBV5-4 to TRBJ1-3, with D maybe TRBD1 (6 bases). The germline V gene encodes CDR1 SGHNT and CDR2 YYREEE (reference sequence). The germline V and J ends were trimmed by 4 bases and 0 bases, with 11 bases remaining between them. CDR3 length equals 15 residues. The chain's CDR3 is CASSGGQSSGNTIYF. The CDR3 coding sequence is TGTGCCAGCAGCGGCGGACAGAGCTCTGGAAACACCATATATTTT. The complete variable domain, with remaining parts taken from reference TRBV5-4 and TRBJ1-3, reads ETGVTQSPTHLIKTRGQQVTLRCSSQSGHNTVSWYQQALGQGPQFIFQYYREEENGRGNFPPRFSGLQFPNYSSELNVNALELDDSALYLCASSGGQSSGNTIYFGEGSWLTVV.

V usage is TRBV28 and J usage is TRBJ2-6; tentatively, D is TRBD1 (6 bases). The CDR3 is 14 residues long. Germline V gene sequence: CDR1 MDHEN, CDR2 SYDVKM. V was clipped by 10 bases and J by 4 bases, with 14 bases between them. The CDR3 DNA reads as TGTGCCACCACCACAGGGCGCGGGGCCAACGTCCTGACTTTC. Residues: CATTTGRGANVLTF.

This clone was detected once. The rearrangement joins TRBV19 to TRBJ2-3; 7 bases align to TRBD1. Looked up from germline, CDR1 is LNHDA and CDR2 is SQIVND (reference sequence). The J segment lost 0 bases and the V segment lost 3 bases, leaving 3 bases of the junction unmatched. The CDR3 covers 15 residues. CDR3 in amino acids: CASSMGQTSTDTQYF. CDR3 nucleotides: TGTGCCAGTAGTATGGGACAGACTAGCACAGATACGCAGTATTTT.

The chain joins TRBV5-4 to TRBJ1-2, with D hard to call. Germline V CDR1 and CDR2: SGHNT, YYREEE (reference sequence). V lost 0 bases and J 2 bases, leaving 5 bases between the germline ends. This CDR3 is 13 amino acids long. The chain's CDR3 is CASSLAVNYGYTF. CDR3 sequence (DNA): TGTGCCAGCAGCTTGGCAGTGAACTATGGCTACACCTTC.

J is TRBJ1-1 and V is TRBV18; D remains ambiguous. Deletions cut 0 bases from V and 8 bases from J, with 10 bases between. CDR3 length: 13 residues. CDR1 KGHSH and CDR2 LQKENI come from the germline V gene. For the CDR3, the DNA is TGTGCCAGCTCACCACCCTCTTCAGTAGAAGCTTTCTTT. Residues: CASSPPSSVEAFF.

The V gene is TRBV27, the J gene TRBJ1-1; the D is unclear. The CDR3 has 10 amino acids. In germline, CDR1 is MNHEY, CDR2 SMNVEV (reference sequence). V was pared by 8 bases and J by 4 bases, with 5 bases between. CDR3 sequence (DNA): TGTGCCAGCGCGGGCACTGAAGCTTTCTTT. This codes for CASAGTEAFF.

A single count supports this clone. This rearrangement joins TRBV29-1 to TRBJ1-5, with D maybe TRBD1 (5 bases). Germline V gene lookup returns CDR1 SQVTM and CDR2 ANQGSEA. CDR3 length equals 13 residues. V was trimmed by 6 bases and J by 3 bases, leaving 12 bases between them. CDR3 in DNA: TGCAGCGTCTCCGGGGGACTCAATCAGCCCCAGCATTTT. Its protein product is CSVSGGLNQPQHF.

The gene calls are TRBV27 and TRBJ2-2; no firm D call. The CDR3 loop spans 14 amino acids. V lost 2 bases and J 5 bases, leaving 9 bases between the germline ends. Looked up from germline, CDR1 is MNHEY and CDR2 is SMNVEV (reference sequence). CDR3 bases: TGTGCCAGCAGTTTACGAACCGCTACCGGGGAGCTGTTTTTT. As protein: CASSLRTATGELFF.

V gene TRBV5-4 combines with J gene TRBJ2-7, with unresolved D. V lost 1 base to trimming and J lost 1 base, with 9 bases between them. The CDR3 has 14 amino acids. The germline V gene has CDR1 SGHNT and CDR2 YYREEE (reference sequence). The CDR3 bases are TGTGCCAGCAGCTTGTCGGCGATATCCTACGAGCAGTACTTC. Protein product: CASSLSAISYEQYF.

J is TRBJ2-1 and V is TRBV19, with D tentatively TRBD2 (6 bases). This CDR3 comprises 14 residues. V was cut by 3 bases and J by 5 bases, with 11 bases left in between. The germline gives CDR1 LNHDA, CDR2 SQIVND (reference sequence). CDR3 protein: CASSIWDSNNEQFF. DNA for the CDR3: TGTGCCAGTAGTATTTGGGACTCAAACAATGAGCAGTTCTTC.

About this clone: Different DNA sequences within this sample yield the same CDR3. J is TRBJ2-5 and V is TRBV2; TRBD1 is a possible D gene (5 bases). CDR1 is SNHLY and CDR2 is FYNNEI in the germline V gene. With 6 bases removed from V and 5 bases from J, the gap between germline ends came to 10 bases. This CDR3 spans 12 amino acids. CDR3 in amino acids: CASSQGRETQYF. CDR3 nucleotide sequence: TGTGCCAGCAGCCAGGGCCGGGAGACCCAGTACTTC.

The rearrangement uses TRBV7-8 and TRBJ2-1; D might be TRBD2 (6 bases). Germline CDR1 is SGHVS and CDR2 is FQNEAQ. The V gene lost 4 bases and the J gene lost 0 bases, with 13 bases spanning the gap. This CDR3 comprises 16 residues. The CDR3 protein is CASSYSAGPSYNEQFF. DNA for the CDR3: TGTGCCAGCAGCTATTCAGCGGGCCCCTCCTACAATGAGCAGTTCTTC.

The gene calls are TRBV5-1 and TRBJ1-4; TRBD1 agrees at 7 bases. This CDR3 contains 17 residues. V gave up 4 bases and J gave up 5 bases; unmatched junction bases: 14. Germline CDR1 SGHRS, CDR2 YFSETQ. The CDR3 here is CASSAAGTVRGNEKLFF. The CDR3 DNA sequence: TGCGCCAGCAGCGCGGCCGGGACAGTTCGCGGGAATGAAAAACTGTTTTTT.

The V call is TRBV27, the J call TRBJ2-1, with D possibly being TRBD2 (6 bases). There are 13 residues in the CDR3. Germline V CDR1 and CDR2: MNHEY, SMNVEV (reference sequence). V lost 8 bases, J lost 8 bases, and 16 bases lay in between. In nucleotides, the CDR3 is TGTGCCAGCGGCACTGCGGCGGGATATGAGCAGTTCTTC. Its translation: CASGTAAGYEQFF.

V and J are TRBV28 and TRBJ2-5, with TRBD2 matching 8 bases. This CDR3 has 16 residues. With 1 base clipped from V and 5 bases from J, the junction kept 9 bases outside the gene matches. Germline CDR1 MDHEN, CDR2 SYDVKM. The CDR3: CASSLLLAGGRETQYF. Written as DNA, the CDR3 is TGTGCCAGCAGTTTATTGCTAGCGGGTGGACGGGAGACCCAGTACTTC.

In its sample, this clone was seen once. J is TRBJ1-1 and V is TRBV10-3, with TRBD1 matching 8 bases. V trimming: 6 bases; J trimming: 7 bases; junction bases outside the gene matches: 10. The CDR3 runs to 14 residues. The germline CDR1 and CDR2 sequences are ENHRY and SYGVKD. The CDR3 DNA reads as TGTGCCATCAGCCCTGGACAGGGAATATATGAAGCTTTCTTT. This translates into CAISPGQGIYEAFF.

The chain employs TRBV6-1 and TRBJ1-1; 7 nucleotides line up with TRBD1. CDR3 size: 13 residues. The ends lost 4 bases at V and 5 bases at J; junction bases unmatched: 4. CDR1 MNHNS and CDR2 SASEGT come from the germline V gene. This chain's CDR3 is CASSGQGRTEAFF. CDR3 in DNA: TGTGCCAGCAGTGGACAGGGAAGAACTGAAGCTTTCTTT.

The rearrangement links TRBV28 to TRBJ2-7; possibly TRBD1 or TRBD2 for D (5 bases each). V was trimmed by 2 bases and J by 2 bases, leaving 13 bases between them. This CDR3 contains 15 residues. The germline V gene has CDR1 MDHEN and CDR2 SYDVKM. The chain's CDR3 is CASSLGRVGPYEQYF. CDR3 bases: TGTGCCAGCAGTTTAGGGCGGGTGGGACCCTACGAGCAGTACTTC.

The genes are TRBV29-1 and TRBJ2-5; D is perhaps TRBD1 (6 bases). CDR1 SQVTM and CDR2 ANQGSEA come from the germline V gene. V lost 6 bases, J lost 2 bases, and 13 bases lay in between. The CDR3 covers 13 residues. The CDR3 DNA sequence: TGCAGCGTAGCCGGGACAAGGCAAGAGACCCAGTACTTC. This translates into CSVAGTRQETQYF.

V and J are TRBV18 and TRBJ1-1, with TRBD1 matching 9 bases. CDR1 is KGHSH and CDR2 is LQKENI in the germline V gene. V lost 5 bases and J lost 1; bases outside the gene matches: 2. The CDR3 is made up of 14 amino acids. The CDR3 reads CASSSGQGNTEAFF. The DNA for the CDR3 is TGTGCCAGCTCATCGGGACAGGGGAACACTGAAGCTTTCTTT.

The sample holds one count of this clone. The chain links TRBV2 to TRBJ2-6; 14 bases agree with TRBD2. V lost 10 bases to trimming and J lost 2 bases; unmatched junction nucleotides: 4. Germline V gene data show CDR1 as SNHLY and CDR2 as FYNNEI. The CDR3 totals 16 residues. The CDR3 nucleotides read TGTGCCACTGGGACTAGCGGGAGACCTGGGGCCAACGTCCTGACTTTC. Protein: CATGTSGRPGANVLTF. The entire variable domain, with the rest obtained from reference TRBV2 and TRBJ2-6, is as follows: EPEVTQTPSHQVTQMGQEVILRCVPISNHLYFYWYRQILGQKVEFLVSFYNNEISEKSEIFDDQFSVERPDGSNFTLKIRSTKLEDSAMYFCATGTSGRPGANVLTFGAGSRLTVL.

This sequence joins TRBV2 and TRBJ1-5, with D maybe TRBD1 (5 bases). This CDR3 spans 17 amino acids. V lost 7 bases and J lost 1, with 20 bases in between. The germline gives CDR1 SNHLY, CDR2 FYNNEI. For the CDR3, the DNA is TGTGCCAGCACCTTGCGTTCGGGGCCGTTAAGCAATCAGCCCCAGCATTTT. This encodes CASTLRSGPLSNQPQHF.

V gene TRBV4-2 combines with J gene TRBJ2-1; D might be TRBD2 (6 bases). CDR1 is LGHNA, CDR2 YNFKEQ, per germline. The V end lost 1 base, the J end lost 1 base, and 17 bases lay between the germline ends. The CDR3 loop spans 18 amino acids. The CDR3 nucleotides are TGTGCCAGCAGCCAAGGCTTAGGACTCGCGGGGTCCTACAATGAGCAGTTCTTC. It codes for CASSQGLGLAGSYNEQFF.

This rearrangement joins TRBV6-5 to TRBJ2-7, with D maybe TRBD1 (5 bases). V gave up 0 bases and J gave up 1 base, with 10 bases separating them. CDR3 length: 15 amino acids. From germline, CDR1 is MNHEY and CDR2 SVGAGI. In DNA form, the CDR3 reads TGTGCCAGCAGTTACTCGTCAGGGTGGTCCTACGAGCAGTACTTC. Translating gives CASSYSSGWSYEQYF.

The chain has TRBV19 and TRBJ2-2; D gene ambiguous. CDR3 size: 15 residues. CDR1 is LNHDA, CDR2 SQIVND, per germline (reference sequence). The ends were cut back, 5 bases at V and 6 bases at J, with 16 bases in the middle. CDR3 DNA sequence: TGTGCCAGTAGTCCAAGCAATCATGCGGCCGGGGAGCTGTTTTTT. Protein sequence: CASSPSNHAAGELFF.

Here the CDR3 reads CASSLGRSTDTQYF. The CDR3 DNA is TGTGCCAGCAGCTTGGGGCGGAGCACAGATACGCAGTATTTT. The gene calls are TRBV5-4 and TRBJ2-3, with D unclear. Looked up from germline, CDR1 is SGHNT and CDR2 is YYREEE (reference sequence). CDR3 length equals 14 residues. Trimming removed 0 bases at V and 0 bases at J, with 5 bases between.

The chain couples TRBV18 to TRBJ2-7, with no clear D. V was shortened by 1 base and J by 0 bases, with 10 bases between the two germline ends. CDR3 size: 15 residues. Germline V gives CDR1 KGHSH, CDR2 LQKENI. In nucleotides, the CDR3 is TGTGCCAGCTCACCACGTAATCGGTTCTCCTACGAGCAGTACTTC. The encoded protein is CASSPRNRFSYEQYF.

The chain is built from TRBV5-4 and TRBJ1-3; D gene uncertain. The CDR3 covers 16 residues. In germline, CDR1 is SGHNT, CDR2 YYREEE (reference sequence). The ends were cut back, 0 bases at V and 0 bases at J, with 10 bases in the middle. CDR3: CASSLDQVVSGNTIYF. Written as DNA, the CDR3 is TGTGCCAGCAGCTTGGATCAGGTGGTCTCTGGAAACACCATATATTTT.

The gene calls are TRBV6-1 and TRBJ1-1; D not resolved. CDR3 length: 13 amino acids. Germline CDR1 reads MNHNS; CDR2 reads SASEGT. V lost 7 bases, J lost 1 base, and 10 bases lay in between. The CDR3 nucleotides are TGTGCCAGCAACCTGGCTTGGAACACTGAAGCTTTCTTT. This translates into CASNLAWNTEAFF.

The chain has TRBV27 and TRBJ2-1; D perhaps matches TRBD2 (6 bases). The CDR3 spans 16 residues. The germline V gene encodes CDR1 MNHEY and CDR2 SMNVEV (reference sequence). V was shortened by 4 bases and J by 3 bases, with 16 bases between the two germline ends. The CDR3 is CASSSQRVPNYNEQFF. The CDR3 region has the DNA TGTGCCAGCAGTTCCCAGCGGGTGCCAAACTACAATGAGCAGTTCTTC.